This T cell receptor (beta chain) emerged from a study of PD-L1 blockade in urothelial cancer. At the level of the study: Samples came from 3 weeks, at the second dose, and 6 weeks into treatment.

Time point defined: pretreatment peripheral blood. TCRdb's copy holds only in-frame clones and misses some; the assay was immunoSEQ multiplex PCR. The sample yields about 17,000 clones, around nine tenths seen once. CDR1 SEHNR and CDR2 FQNEAQ come from the germline V gene (reference sequence). J lost 6 bases, V lost 8 bases, and 9 bases had no gene match. CDR3 length equals 14 residues. Sequences were derived from PBMCs, sampled around atezolizumab (anti-PD-L1) treatment. This TCR was recovered from a man between 65 and 85 years old with urothelial cancer. The chain links TRBV7-9 to TRBJ1-5; 8 bases match TRBD1. Here the CDR3 reads CASGTGGVGQPQHF. For the CDR3, the DNA is TGTGCCAGCGGCACAGGGGGGGTAGGTCAGCCCCAGCATTTT.